A selection of T cell receptor beta chains follows, all from one sample in a study of T cells in Graves' hyperthyroidism and ophthalmopathy. TCRdb re-called the multiplex PCR reads through MiXCR, storing one row per CDR3 protein. The table shows about 660,000 distinct CDR3 sequences, with just under 45% occurring only once. Sequencing used peripheral blood or thyroid tissue (not recorded which). These receptors were taken from an adult man with Graves' disease, either hyperthyroidism or ophthalmopathy (not recorded which). The CDR3 runs from the conserved cysteine through the conserved F or W. D genes are given only for firm matches. Not all rows give a size; the values are once, few, many and, for expanded clones, a class.

many TRBD1 TRBJ1-6 TRBV2 TGTGCCAGCAGAGAGACAGGGATTGGATCACCCCTCCACTTT CASRETGIGSPLHF
many . TRBJ2-7 TRBV7-9 TGTGCCAGCAGCCCAGAGACGAGGCATTACGAGCAGTACTTC CASSPETRHYEQYF
. TRBD1 TRBJ1-6 TRBV7-2 TGTGCCAGCAGCTTACACGGACAGGGGGCGCAACGTTCACCCCTCCACTTT CASSLHGQGAQRSPLHF
. . TRBJ1-1 TRBV7-2 TGTGCCAGCAGCTGGGGGACATTTATGGACACTGAAGCTTTCTTT CASSWGTFMDTEAFF
many TRBD1 TRBJ1-5 TRBV27 TGTGCCAGCAGTCATCAGACAGGGCAGCCCCAGCATTTT CASSHQTGQPQHF
. TRBD1 TRBJ2-2 TRBV6-1 TGTGCCAGTTCCGGGACAGGGGTCGCCGGGGAGCTGTTTTTT CASSGTGVAGELFF
many . TRBJ1-1 TRBV10-3 TGTGCCAGTAGGGGGTCGAACACTGAAGCTTTCTTT CASRGSNTEAFF
. . TRBJ1-3 TRBV7-9 TGTGCCAGCAGCTTAGAGGCAGCCTCTGGAAACACCATATATTTT CASSLEAASGNTIYF
few TRBD1 TRBJ1-1 TRBV9 TGTGCCAGCAGTGCTCCGGGACAGGTTACCACTGAAGCTTTCTTT CASSAPGQVTTEAFF
many . TRBJ2-5 TRBV7-9 TGTGCCAGCAGCTTATCATGGGGCCGGGAGACCCAGTACTTC CASSLSWGRETQYF